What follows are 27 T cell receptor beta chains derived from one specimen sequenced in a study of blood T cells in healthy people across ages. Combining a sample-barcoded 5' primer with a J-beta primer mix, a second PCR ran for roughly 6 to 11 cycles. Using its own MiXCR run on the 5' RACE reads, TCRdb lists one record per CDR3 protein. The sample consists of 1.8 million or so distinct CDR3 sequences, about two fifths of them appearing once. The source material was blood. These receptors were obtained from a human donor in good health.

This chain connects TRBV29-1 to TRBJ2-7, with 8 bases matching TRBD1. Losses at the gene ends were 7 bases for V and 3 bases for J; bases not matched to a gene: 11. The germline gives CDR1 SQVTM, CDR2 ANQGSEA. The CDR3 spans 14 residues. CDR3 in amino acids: CSAGQGTRGYEQYF. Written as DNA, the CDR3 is TGCAGCGCCGGACAGGGAACAAGAGGCTACGAGCAGTACTTC.

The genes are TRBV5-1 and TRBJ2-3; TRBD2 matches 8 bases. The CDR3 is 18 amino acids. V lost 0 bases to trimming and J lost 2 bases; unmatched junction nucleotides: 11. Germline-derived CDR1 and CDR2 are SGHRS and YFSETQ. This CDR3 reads CASSLVGPAGEITDTQYF. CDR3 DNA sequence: TGCGCCAGCAGCTTGGTCGGTCCAGCGGGGGAGATCACAGATACGCAGTATTTT.

The CDR3 DNA reads as TGTGCCAGCAGCTTAGGCAGGGGGACCCCTCAAGAGACCCAGTACTTC. It yields the protein CASSLGRGTPQETQYF. The chain couples TRBV7-3 to TRBJ2-5, with 7 nucleotides matching TRBD1. CDR3 length: 16 residues. The J segment lost 2 bases and the V segment lost 2 bases, leaving 8 bases of the junction unmatched. Germline V CDR1 and CDR2: SGHTA, FQGTGA.

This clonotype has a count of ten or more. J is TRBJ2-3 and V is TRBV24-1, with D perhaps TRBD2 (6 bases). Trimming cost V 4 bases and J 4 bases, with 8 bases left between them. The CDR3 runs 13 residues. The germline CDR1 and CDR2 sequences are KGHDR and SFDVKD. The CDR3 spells CATSEPGADTQYF. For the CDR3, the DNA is TGTGCCACCAGTGAGCCGGGGGCAGATACGCAGTATTTT.

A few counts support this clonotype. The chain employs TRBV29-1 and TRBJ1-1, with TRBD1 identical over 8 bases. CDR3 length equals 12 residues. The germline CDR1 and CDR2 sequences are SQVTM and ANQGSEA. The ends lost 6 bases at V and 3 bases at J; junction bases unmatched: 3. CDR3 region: CSVETGDTEAFF. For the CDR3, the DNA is TGCAGCGTCGAGACAGGGGACACTGAAGCTTTCTTT.

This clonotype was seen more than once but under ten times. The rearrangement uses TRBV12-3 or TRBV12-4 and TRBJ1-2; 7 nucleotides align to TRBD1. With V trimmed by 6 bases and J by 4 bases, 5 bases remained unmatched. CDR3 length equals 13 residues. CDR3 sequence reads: CASSTTGFYGYTF. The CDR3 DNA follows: TGTGCCAGCAGCACGACAGGGTTCTATGGCTACACCTTC.

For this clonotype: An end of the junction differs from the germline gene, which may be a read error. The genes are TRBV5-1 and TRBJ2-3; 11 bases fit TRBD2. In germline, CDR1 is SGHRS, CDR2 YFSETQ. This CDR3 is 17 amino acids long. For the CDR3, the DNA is TGCACCAGCAGCTACGCAGAACTAGCGGGAGCCACAGATACGCAGTATTTT. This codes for CTSSYAELAGATDTQYF.

The CDR3 spells CASSQEGYNSPLHF. The CDR3 DNA follows: TGTGCCAGCAGCCAAGAGGGTTATAATTCACCCCTCCACTTT. This chain links TRBV3-1 with TRBJ1-6; D unresolved. There are 14 residues in the CDR3. Germline CDR1 LGHDT, CDR2 YNNKEL (reference sequence). The V gene lost 0 bases and the J gene lost 4 bases, with 4 bases spanning the gap.

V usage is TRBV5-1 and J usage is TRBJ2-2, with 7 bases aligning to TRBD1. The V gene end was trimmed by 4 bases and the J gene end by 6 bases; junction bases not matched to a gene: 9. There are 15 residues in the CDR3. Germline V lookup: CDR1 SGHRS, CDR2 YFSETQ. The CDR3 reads CASSIRDRAPGELFF. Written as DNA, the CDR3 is TGCGCCAGCAGCATACGCGACAGGGCTCCCGGGGAGCTGTTTTTT.

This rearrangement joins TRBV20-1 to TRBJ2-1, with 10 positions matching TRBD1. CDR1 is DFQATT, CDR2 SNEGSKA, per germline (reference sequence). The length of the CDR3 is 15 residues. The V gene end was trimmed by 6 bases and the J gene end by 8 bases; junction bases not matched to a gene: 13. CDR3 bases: TGCAGTGCCCCCAACCGACAGGGGGCGGGGGATGAGCAGTTCTTC. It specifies CSAPNRQGAGDEQFF.

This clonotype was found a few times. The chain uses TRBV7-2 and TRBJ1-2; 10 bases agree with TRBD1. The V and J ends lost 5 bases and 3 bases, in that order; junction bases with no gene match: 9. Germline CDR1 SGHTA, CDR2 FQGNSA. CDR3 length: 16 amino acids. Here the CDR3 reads CASSRDRGISYYGYTF. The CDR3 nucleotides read TGTGCCAGCAGCCGGGACAGGGGAATCTCTTACTATGGCTACACCTTC.

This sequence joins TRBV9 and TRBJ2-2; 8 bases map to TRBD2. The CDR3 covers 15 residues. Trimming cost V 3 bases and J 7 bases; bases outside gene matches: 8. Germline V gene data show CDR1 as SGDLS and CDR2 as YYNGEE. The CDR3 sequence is CASSARLASDGELFF. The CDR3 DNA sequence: TGTGCCAGCAGCGCCCGACTAGCGTCGGACGGGGAGCTGTTTTTT.

CDR3 coding DNA: TGTGCCAGCAGTTATGGGACTGTGACTGAAGCTTTCTTT. Its protein is CASSYGTVTEAFF. The rearrangement uses TRBV6-5 and TRBJ1-1, with a tentative D call TRBD1 (5 bases). Trimming stripped 3 bases from V and 5 bases from J, with 10 bases between. The CDR3 has 13 amino acids. CDR1 is MNHEY and CDR2 is SVGAGI in the germline V gene.

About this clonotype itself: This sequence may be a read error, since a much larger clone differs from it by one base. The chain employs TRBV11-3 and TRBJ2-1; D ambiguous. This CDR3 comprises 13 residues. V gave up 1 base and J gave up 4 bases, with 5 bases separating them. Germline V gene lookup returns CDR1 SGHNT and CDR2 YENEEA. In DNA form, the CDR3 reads TGTGCCAGCAGCTTAGTAGTTTACAATGAGCAGTTCTTC. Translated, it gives CASSLVVYNEQFF.

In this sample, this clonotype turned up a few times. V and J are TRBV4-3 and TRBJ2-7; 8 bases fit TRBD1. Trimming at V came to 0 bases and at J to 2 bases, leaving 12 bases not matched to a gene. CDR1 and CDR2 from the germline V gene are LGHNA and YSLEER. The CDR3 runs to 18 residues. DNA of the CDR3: TGCGCCAGCAGCCAAGATGGGACAGGAAGCATGATACCCTACGAGCAGTACTTC. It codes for CASSQDGTGSMIPYEQYF.

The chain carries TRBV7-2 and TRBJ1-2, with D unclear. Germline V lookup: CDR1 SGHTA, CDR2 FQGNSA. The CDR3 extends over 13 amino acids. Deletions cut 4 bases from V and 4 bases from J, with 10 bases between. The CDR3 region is CASSSDPLYGYTF. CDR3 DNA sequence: TGTGCCAGCAGCTCTGACCCTCTCTATGGCTACACCTTC.

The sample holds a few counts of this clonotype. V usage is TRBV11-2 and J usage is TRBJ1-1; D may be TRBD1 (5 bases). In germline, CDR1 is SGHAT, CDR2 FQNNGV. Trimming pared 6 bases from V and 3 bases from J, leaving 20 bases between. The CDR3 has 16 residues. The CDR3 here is CASRLRGGLTDTEAFF. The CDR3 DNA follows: TGTGCCAGCAGGTTGCGGGGGGGGTTGACGGACACTGAAGCTTTCTTT.

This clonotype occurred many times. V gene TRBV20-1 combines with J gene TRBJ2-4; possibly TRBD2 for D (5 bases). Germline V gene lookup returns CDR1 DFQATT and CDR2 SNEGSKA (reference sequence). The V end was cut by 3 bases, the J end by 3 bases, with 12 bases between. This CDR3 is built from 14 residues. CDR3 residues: CSARDSPGKNIQYF. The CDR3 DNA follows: TGCAGTGCTAGGGACTCCCCGGGCAAAAACATTCAGTACTTC.

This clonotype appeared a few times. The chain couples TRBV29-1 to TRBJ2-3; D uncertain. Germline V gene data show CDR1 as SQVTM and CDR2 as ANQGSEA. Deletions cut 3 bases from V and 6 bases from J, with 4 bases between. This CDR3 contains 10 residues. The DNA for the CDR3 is TGCAGCGTTGAGTGGGATACGCAGTATTTT. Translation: CSVEWDTQYF.

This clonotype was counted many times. DNA of the CDR3: TGCAGTGCTAACAGGGGGCTTTACGAGCAGTACTTC. It specifies CSANRGLYEQYF. The chain has TRBV20-1 and TRBJ2-7; 9 bases line up with TRBD1. Trimming cost V 4 bases and J 4 bases; bases outside gene matches: 2. Germline V CDR1 and CDR2: DFQATT, SNEGSKA (reference sequence). This CDR3 has 12 residues.

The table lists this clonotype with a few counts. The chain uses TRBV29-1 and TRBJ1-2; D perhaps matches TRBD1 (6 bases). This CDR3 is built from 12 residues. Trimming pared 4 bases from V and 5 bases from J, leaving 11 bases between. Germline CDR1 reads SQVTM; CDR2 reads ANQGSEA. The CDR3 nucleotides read TGCAGCGTTGGTTTTCAGGGGTATGGCTACACCTTC. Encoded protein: CSVGFQGYGYTF.

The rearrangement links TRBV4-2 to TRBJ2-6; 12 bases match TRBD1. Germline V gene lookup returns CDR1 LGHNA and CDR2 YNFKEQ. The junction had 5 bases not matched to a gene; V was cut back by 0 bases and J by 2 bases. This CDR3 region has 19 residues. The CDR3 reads CASSQDERDRGPGANVLTF. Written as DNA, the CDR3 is TGTGCCAGCAGCCAAGATGAAAGGGACAGGGGGCCTGGGGCCAACGTCCTGACTTTC.

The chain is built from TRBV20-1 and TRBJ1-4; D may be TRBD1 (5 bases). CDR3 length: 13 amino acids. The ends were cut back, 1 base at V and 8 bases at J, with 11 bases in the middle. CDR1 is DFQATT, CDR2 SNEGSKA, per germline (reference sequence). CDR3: CSARAPGREKLFF. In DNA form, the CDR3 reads TGCAGTGCTAGAGCCCCAGGGAGGGAAAAACTGTTTTTT.

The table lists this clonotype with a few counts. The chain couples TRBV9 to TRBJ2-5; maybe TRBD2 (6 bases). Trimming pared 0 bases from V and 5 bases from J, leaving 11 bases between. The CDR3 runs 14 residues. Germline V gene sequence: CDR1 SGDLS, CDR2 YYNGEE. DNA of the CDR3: TGTGCCAGCAGCGTAGGCCTGGGGAGGGAGACCCAGTACTTC. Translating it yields CASSVGLGRETQYF.

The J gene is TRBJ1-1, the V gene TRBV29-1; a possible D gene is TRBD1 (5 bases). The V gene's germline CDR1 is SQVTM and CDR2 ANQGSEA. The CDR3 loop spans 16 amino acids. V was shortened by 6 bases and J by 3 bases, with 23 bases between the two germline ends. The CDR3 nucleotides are TGCAGCGTAAGGCTTTTCTATGCCCAGGGAGACACTGAAGCTTTCTTT. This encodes CSVRLFYAQGDTEAFF.

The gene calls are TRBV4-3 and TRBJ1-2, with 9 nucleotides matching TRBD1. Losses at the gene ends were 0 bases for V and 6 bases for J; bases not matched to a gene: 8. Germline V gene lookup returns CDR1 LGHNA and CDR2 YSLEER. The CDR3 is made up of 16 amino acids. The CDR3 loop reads CASSQDPGQGGDGYTF. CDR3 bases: TGCGCCAGCAGCCAAGATCCGGGACAGGGTGGGGATGGCTACACCTTC.

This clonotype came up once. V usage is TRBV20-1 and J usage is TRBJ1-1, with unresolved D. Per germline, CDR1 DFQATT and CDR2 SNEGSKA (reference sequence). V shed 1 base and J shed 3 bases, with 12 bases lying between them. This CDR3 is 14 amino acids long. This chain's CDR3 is CSARGVNDYTEAFF. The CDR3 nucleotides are TGCAGTGCTAGAGGGGTTAACGATTACACTGAAGCTTTCTTT.